This TCR beta chain came from a study of blood T cell repertoires in COVID-19. Across the study: T cells, B-cell-depleted T cells, or PBMCs supplied cDNA or gDNA.

V lost 2 bases to trimming and J lost 0 bases, with 13 bases between them. Germline-derived CDR1 and CDR2 are SNHLY and FYNNEI. This CDR3 is built from 16 residues. Original processing notes: Reference gene primers were amplified, and this amplification served to estimate nucleated cell counts. Profiled with immunoSEQ multiplex PCR; TCRdb holds only in-frame clones, not every one. That table is the source of V, J and clone size, and D and trimming were worked out from the DNA. Of 250,000 or so clones in the sample, roughly 84% were seen once. The TCR comes from a woman aged 40 to 49 who had recovered from COVID-19. V usage is TRBV2 and J usage is TRBJ1-1; a weak D match, TRBD1 (5 bases). The material sequenced was peripheral blood. The CDR3 protein is CASSEIGGRMNTEAFF. DNA of the CDR3: TGTGCCAGCAGTGAAATCGGGGGAAGGATGAACACTGAAGCTTTCTTT.